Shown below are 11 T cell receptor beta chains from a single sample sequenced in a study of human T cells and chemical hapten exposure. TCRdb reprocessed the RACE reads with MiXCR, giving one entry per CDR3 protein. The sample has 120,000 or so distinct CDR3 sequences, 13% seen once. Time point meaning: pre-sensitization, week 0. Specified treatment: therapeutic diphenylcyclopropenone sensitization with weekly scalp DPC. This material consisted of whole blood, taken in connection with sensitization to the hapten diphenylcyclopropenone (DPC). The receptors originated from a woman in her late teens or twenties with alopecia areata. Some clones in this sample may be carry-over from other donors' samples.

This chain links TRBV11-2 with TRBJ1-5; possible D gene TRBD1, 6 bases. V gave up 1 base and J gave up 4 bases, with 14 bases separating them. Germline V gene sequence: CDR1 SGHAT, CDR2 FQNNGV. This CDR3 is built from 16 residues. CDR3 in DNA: TGTGCCAGCAGCTTAGTAGCGGGGGCTGATAATCAGCCCCAGCATTTT. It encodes CASSLVAGADNQPQHF.

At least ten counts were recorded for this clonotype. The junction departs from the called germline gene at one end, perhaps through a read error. CDR3 nucleotides: TGCAGCGTGGAAGACAGGCCGTATGGCTACACCTTC. Translated, it gives CSVEDRPYGYTF. The chain couples TRBV29-1 to TRBJ1-2; a possible D gene is TRBD1 (6 bases). In germline, CDR1 is SQVTM, CDR2 ANQGSEA. The CDR3 has 12 amino acids.

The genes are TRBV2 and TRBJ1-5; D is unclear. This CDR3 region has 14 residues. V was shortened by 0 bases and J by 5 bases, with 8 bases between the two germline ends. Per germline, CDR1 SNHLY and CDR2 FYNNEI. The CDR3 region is CASSEALADQPQHF. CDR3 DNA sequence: TGTGCCAGCAGTGAAGCCCTCGCGGATCAGCCCCAGCATTTT.

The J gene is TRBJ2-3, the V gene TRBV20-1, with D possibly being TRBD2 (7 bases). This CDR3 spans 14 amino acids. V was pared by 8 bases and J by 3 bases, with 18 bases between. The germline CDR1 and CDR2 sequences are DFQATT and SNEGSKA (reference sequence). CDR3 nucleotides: TGCAGTACATTGCGGGGGCAGATGACAGATACGCAGTATTTT. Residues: CSTLRGQMTDTQYF.

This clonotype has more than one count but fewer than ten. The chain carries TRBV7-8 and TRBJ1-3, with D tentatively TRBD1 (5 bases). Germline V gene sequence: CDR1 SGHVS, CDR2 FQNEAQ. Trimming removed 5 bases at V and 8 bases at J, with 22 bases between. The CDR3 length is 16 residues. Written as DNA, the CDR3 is TGTGCCAGCAGCCCACCGGGGGGTCCTCTTCGGGACACCATATATTTT. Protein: CASSPPGGPLRDTIYF.

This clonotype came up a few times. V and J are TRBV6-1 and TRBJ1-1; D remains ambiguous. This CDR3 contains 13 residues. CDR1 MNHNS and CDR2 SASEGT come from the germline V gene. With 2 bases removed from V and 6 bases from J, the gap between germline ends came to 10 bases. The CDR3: CASSEMRVSEAFF. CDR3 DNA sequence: TGTGCCAGCAGTGAAATGAGGGTATCTGAAGCTTTCTTT.

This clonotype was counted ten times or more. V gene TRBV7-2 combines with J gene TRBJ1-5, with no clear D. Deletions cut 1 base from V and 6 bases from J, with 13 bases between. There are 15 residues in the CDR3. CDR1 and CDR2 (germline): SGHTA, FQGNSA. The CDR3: CASSLGVGMGQPQHF. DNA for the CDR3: TGTGCCAGCAGCTTAGGGGTAGGGATGGGTCAGCCCCAGCATTTT.

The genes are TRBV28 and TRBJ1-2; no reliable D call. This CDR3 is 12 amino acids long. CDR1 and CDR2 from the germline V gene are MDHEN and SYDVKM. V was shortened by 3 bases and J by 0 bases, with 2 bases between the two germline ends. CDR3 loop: CASSFSNYGYTF. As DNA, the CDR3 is TGTGCCAGCAGTTTTTCTAACTATGGCTACACCTTC.

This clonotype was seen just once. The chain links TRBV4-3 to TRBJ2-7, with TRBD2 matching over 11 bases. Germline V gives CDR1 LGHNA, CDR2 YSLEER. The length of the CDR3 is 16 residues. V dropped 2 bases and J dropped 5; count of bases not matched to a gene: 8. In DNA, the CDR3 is TGCGCCAGCAGCCAACGGCTAGCGGGGGGCCCGGACGAGCAGTACTTC. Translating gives CASSQRLAGGPDEQYF.

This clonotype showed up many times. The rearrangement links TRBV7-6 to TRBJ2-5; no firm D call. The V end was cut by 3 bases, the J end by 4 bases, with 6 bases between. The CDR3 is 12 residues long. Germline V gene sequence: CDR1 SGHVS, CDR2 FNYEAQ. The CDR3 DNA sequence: TGTGCCAGCAGCTTTCCCCTAGAGACCCAGTACTTC. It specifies CASSFPLETQYF.

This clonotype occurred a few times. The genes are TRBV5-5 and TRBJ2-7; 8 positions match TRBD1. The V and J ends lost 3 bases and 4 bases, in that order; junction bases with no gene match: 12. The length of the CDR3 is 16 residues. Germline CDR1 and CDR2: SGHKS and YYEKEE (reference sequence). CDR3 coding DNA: TGTGCCAGCAGCTCCGTAACCGGGACAGGAATTTACGAGCAGTACTTC. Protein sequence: CASSSVTGTGIYEQYF.